This TCR beta chain emerged from a study of blood T cell repertoires in COVID-19. The method was immunoSEQ multiplex PCR; TCRdb's version includes in-frame clones alone and lacks a portion of them. The sample has under 100,000 clones; about 89% are singletons. The CDR3 runs 14 residues. The germline CDR1 and CDR2 sequences are LNHNV and YYDKDF (reference sequence). V lost 0 bases and J 0 bases, leaving 6 bases between the germline ends. Sequenced: peripheral blood. This clonotype was obtained from a human donor in a cohort sampled during active COVID-19. V and J are TRBV15 and TRBJ2-7; a possible D gene is TRBD2 (5 bases). Written as DNA, the CDR3 is TGTGCCACCAGCAGAGACGGGGTCTCCTACGAGCAGTACTTC. Translating gives CATSRDGVSYEQYF.